Shown below are 24 T cell receptor beta chains from a single sample sequenced in a study of blood T cell repertoires in COVID-19. Clones were sequenced by immunoSEQ multiplex PCR, and TCRdb holds only the in-frame ones, with some missing. Counted here are about 90,000 clones, 91% occurring once; the ten biggest clones make up about 1.8%. The sequenced sample was peripheral blood. These receptors all stem from a human donor with active COVID-19. The donor label of this sample is uncertain.

This chain uses TRBV3-1 (or the pseudogene TRBV3-2) with TRBJ1-2, with D perhaps matching TRBD1 (5 bases). Trimming pared 8 bases from V and 2 bases from J, leaving 9 bases between. The CDR3 sequence is 12 residues long. Germline V gene data show CDR1 as LGHDT and CDR2 as YNNKEL (reference sequence). CDR3 DNA: TGTGCCAGCCTCGGACAAAACTATGGCTACACCTTC. Translated: CASLGQNYGYTF.

The chain uses TRBV9 and TRBJ1-3; D ambiguous. Germline assignment: CDR1 SGDLS and CDR2 YYNGEE. With 2 bases removed from V and 8 bases from J, the gap between germline ends came to 8 bases. The CDR3 consists of 12 residues. CDR3 in DNA: TGTGCCAGCAGCGTGAGCGGACACACCATATATTTT. Protein product: CASSVSGHTIYF.

This clone was seen a single time. This chain connects TRBV28 to TRBJ2-2, with D perhaps matching TRBD1 (5 bases). CDR1 and CDR2 (germline): MDHEN, SYDVKM. V was clipped by 2 bases and J by 5 bases, with 15 bases between them. The length of the CDR3 is 16 residues. CDR3 nucleotide sequence: TGTGCCAGCAGTTTACCGGTGACAGATGGAACCGGGGAGCTGTTTTTT. Its protein is CASSLPVTDGTGELFF.

The genes are TRBV6-5 and TRBJ1-1; possibly TRBD1 for D (5 bases). The CDR3 sequence is 15 residues long. V lost 1 base to trimming and J lost 5 bases, with 14 bases between them. The germline CDR1 and CDR2 sequences are MNHEY and SVGAGI. The CDR3 spells CASSYFQGVGTEAFF. The DNA for the CDR3 is TGTGCCAGCAGTTACTTCCAAGGGGTAGGGACTGAAGCTTTCTTT.

The chain carries TRBV19 and TRBJ1-1; tentatively, D is TRBD1 (5 bases). Germline lookup yields CDR1 LNHDA and CDR2 SQIVND (reference sequence). Between the trimmed V and J ends, which lost 6 bases and 3 bases, there was a span of 14 bases. This CDR3 spans 14 amino acids. DNA for the CDR3: TGTGCCAGTAGAACCCTCGGAGGGGACACTGAAGCTTTCTTT. Translated, it gives CASRTLGGDTEAFF.

The chain has TRBV9 and TRBJ2-3; the D gene is possibly TRBD2 (6 bases). The CDR3 covers 18 residues. Trimming pared 0 bases from V and 6 bases from J, leaving 23 bases between. Germline assignment: CDR1 SGDLS and CDR2 YYNGEE. The CDR3 DNA follows: TGTGCCAGCAGCGTAGGATTGGGAGGTGAACAGAAAGGGGATACGCAGTATTTT. Encoded protein: CASSVGLGGEQKGDTQYF.

The chain joins TRBV29-1 to TRBJ1-2; no reliable D call. Per germline, CDR1 SQVTM and CDR2 ANQGSEA. Trimming stripped 4 bases from V and 2 bases from J, with 5 bases between. The CDR3 spans 11 residues. The CDR3: CSVGQNYGYTF. Here the CDR3 DNA reads TGCAGCGTTGGGCAGAACTATGGCTACACCTTC.

The J gene is TRBJ1-5, the V gene TRBV6-5; D unclear. Germline CDR1 reads MNHEY; CDR2 reads SVGAGI. The V end was cut by 6 bases, the J end by 1 base, with 10 bases between. The CDR3 extends over 14 amino acids. CDR3 nucleotides: TGTGCCAGCAGGTCGGGAGGAAGCAATCAGCCCCAGCATTTT. Translated, it gives CASRSGGSNQPQHF.

The V call is TRBV7-2, the J call TRBJ2-1, with TRBD2 matching over 7 bases. The CDR3 spans 15 residues. V shed 3 bases and J 5 bases; nucleotides not matched to a gene: 7. From germline, CDR1 is SGHTA and CDR2 FQGNSA. The CDR3 nucleotides are TGTGCCAGCAGCTTGCGGGGGATTTCTAACAATGAGCAGTTCTTC. It is translated as CASSLRGISNNEQFF.

This clone was found once. The chain links TRBV5-5 to TRBJ1-2; 7 positions agree with TRBD1. This CDR3 has 14 residues. In germline, CDR1 is SGHKS, CDR2 YYEKEE (reference sequence). The ends lost 4 bases at V and 2 bases at J; junction bases unmatched: 5. CDR3: CASSPGQLNYGYTF. The CDR3 coding sequence is TGTGCCAGCAGCCCGGGACAGTTAAACTATGGCTACACCTTC.

In this sample, this clone turned up once. The chain uses TRBV2 and TRBJ1-1; no clear D. The CDR3 has 15 residues. Germline CDR1 is SNHLY and CDR2 is FYNNEI. The V and J ends lost 3 bases and 5 bases respectively, with 16 bases between them. CDR3 sequence (DNA): TGTGCCAGCAGTGAGGCGTATAGGGAGGGAACTGAAGCTTTCTTT. The encoded protein is CASSEAYREGTEAFF.

This rearrangement joins TRBV19 to TRBJ2-7, with a tentative D call TRBD1 (8 bases). The CDR3 extends over 15 amino acids. V was clipped by 4 bases and J by 4 bases, with 17 bases between them. Germline V gene sequence: CDR1 LNHDA, CDR2 SQIVND (reference sequence). The CDR3 loop reads CASSTTGGALYEQYF. The CDR3 nucleotides are TGTGCCAGTAGTACAACAGGGGGGGCTCTTTACGAGCAGTACTTC.

The rearrangement joins TRBV10-3 to TRBJ2-5, with 12 bases matching TRBD2. J lost 4 bases, V lost 10 bases, and 4 bases had no gene match. Germline assignment: CDR1 ENHRY and CDR2 SYGVKD. CDR3 length equals 13 residues. The CDR3 region is CATTSGGGETQYF. The CDR3 DNA sequence: TGTGCCACGACTAGCGGGGGCGGAGAGACCCAGTACTTC.

This rearrangement joins TRBV5-5 to TRBJ2-1, with TRBD2 identical over 15 bases. The CDR3 is 16 residues long. The V segment lost 3 bases and the J segment 2 bases; nucleotides outside the gene matches: 0. The V gene's germline CDR1 is SGHKS and CDR2 YYEKEE (reference sequence). CDR3 nucleotides: TGTGCCAGCAGCTGGACTAGCGGGGGGGCCTACAATGAGCAGTTCTTC. It is translated as CASSWTSGGAYNEQFF.

The rearrangement links TRBV13 to TRBJ1-4, with TRBD1 matching 9 bases. V was pared by 5 bases and J by 7 bases, with 8 bases of the junction left unmatched. This CDR3 has 15 amino acids. The germline V gene has CDR1 PRHDT and CDR2 FYEKMQ (reference sequence). DNA of the CDR3: TGTGCCAGCAGCCAGGGACAGGGATACGTTGAAAAACTGTTTTTT. Its protein is CASSQGQGYVEKLFF.

The chain recombines TRBV9 with TRBJ2-6; 11 positions match TRBD1. V gave up 1 base and J gave up 3 bases; unmatched junction bases: 12. The CDR3 spans 20 residues. The germline CDR1 and CDR2 sequences are SGDLS and YYNGEE. The CDR3 sequence is CASSVFSRDRGRSGANVLTF. CDR3 DNA: TGTGCCAGCAGCGTATTTTCCCGGGACAGGGGGAGAAGTGGGGCCAACGTCCTGACTTTC.

The J gene is TRBJ2-3, the V gene TRBV27; 14 bases are shared with TRBD2. V lost 6 bases to trimming and J lost 0 bases; unmatched junction nucleotides: 11. The CDR3 totals 19 residues. The germline gives CDR1 MNHEY, CDR2 SMNVEV (reference sequence). CDR3 sequence reads: CASRYLGTSGGFSTDTQYF. CDR3 coding DNA: TGTGCCAGCAGATATTTGGGGACTAGCGGGGGATTTAGCACAGATACGCAGTATTTT.

In this sample, this clone turned up once. This chain connects TRBV5-1 to TRBJ2-3; D remains ambiguous. V was cut by 3 bases and J by 4 bases, with 9 bases left in between. CDR1 is SGHRS, CDR2 YFSETQ, per germline. CDR3 length: 13 residues. CDR3 in DNA: TGCGCCAGCAGCTCCCTTATCGCAGATACGCAGTATTTT. This codes for CASSSLIADTQYF.

The V call is TRBV13, the J call TRBJ1-3; D uncertain. The ends were cut back, 6 bases at V and 0 bases at J, with 9 bases in the middle. Germline CDR1 reads PRHDT; CDR2 reads FYEKMQ (reference sequence). This CDR3 has 14 amino acids. The chain's CDR3 is CASRQSNSGNTIYF. The CDR3, as DNA: TGTGCCAGCAGACAGTCCAACTCTGGAAACACCATATATTTT.

V gene TRBV24-1 combines with J gene TRBJ1-2; the match to TRBD1 covers 7 bases. CDR3 length equals 11 residues. With V trimmed by 12 bases and J by 4 bases, 4 bases remained unmatched. The V gene's germline CDR1 is KGHDR and CDR2 SFDVKD. CDR3 DNA sequence: TGTGCCGTAGGGGGCGCCTATGGCTACACCTTC. Its protein is CAVGGAYGYTF.

The CDR3 sequence is CASSPIGTRRTDTQYF. CDR3 DNA sequence: TGTGCCAGCTCACCGATCGGGACTAGGCGCACAGATACGCAGTATTTT. The V call is TRBV18, the J call TRBJ2-3; TRBD2 matches at 8 bases. CDR1 and CDR2 (germline): KGHSH, LQKENI. CDR3 length: 16 residues. J lost 1 base, V lost 3 bases, and 6 bases had no gene match.

The chain joins TRBV2 to TRBJ1-2, with D uncertain. Deletions cut 9 bases from V and 8 bases from J, with 19 bases between. Germline V gives CDR1 SNHLY, CDR2 FYNNEI. This CDR3 is 13 amino acids long. CDR3 DNA sequence: TGTGCCAGGGAAGATCTGGTGGGGAGAGGCTACACCTTC. Amino acid sequence: CAREDLVGRGYTF.

The CDR3: CASSEGTVNEKLFF. Here the CDR3 DNA reads TGTGCCAGCAGCGAGGGGACAGTTAATGAAAAACTGTTTTTT. The chain is built from TRBV7-9 and TRBJ1-4, with 7 nucleotides matching TRBD1. Germline lookup yields CDR1 SEHNR and CDR2 FQNEAQ (reference sequence). This CDR3 comprises 14 residues. After removal of 5 bases from V and 4 bases from J, the junction contained 4 bases not matched to a gene.

The chain joins TRBV4-1 to TRBJ2-3; 8 nucleotides line up with TRBD2. The V gene end was trimmed by 0 bases and the J gene end by 5 bases; junction bases not matched to a gene: 4. There are 15 residues in the CDR3. Germline loops: CDR1 MGHRA, CDR2 YSYEKL. The CDR3 coding sequence is TGCGCCAGCAGCCAAGAGGGCGGGGGGCGAGATACGCAGTATTTT. Encoded protein: CASSQEGGGRDTQYF.